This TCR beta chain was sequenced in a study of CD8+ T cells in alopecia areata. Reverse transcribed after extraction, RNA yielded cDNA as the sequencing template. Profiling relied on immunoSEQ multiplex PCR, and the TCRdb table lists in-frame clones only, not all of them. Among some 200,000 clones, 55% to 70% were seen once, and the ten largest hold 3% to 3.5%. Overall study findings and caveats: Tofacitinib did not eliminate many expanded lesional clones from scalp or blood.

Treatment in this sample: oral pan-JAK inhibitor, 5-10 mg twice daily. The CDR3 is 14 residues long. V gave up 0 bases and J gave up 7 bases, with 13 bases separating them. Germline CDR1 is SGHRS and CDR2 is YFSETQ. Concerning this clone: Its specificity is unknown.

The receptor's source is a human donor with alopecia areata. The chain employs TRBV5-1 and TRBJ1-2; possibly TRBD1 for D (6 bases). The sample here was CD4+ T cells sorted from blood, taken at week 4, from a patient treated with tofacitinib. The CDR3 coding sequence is TGCGCCAGCAGCTTGGAGCAGGGGAGAGGTGGCTACACCTTC. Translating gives CASSLEQGRGGYTF.